This T cell receptor (beta chain) was recovered during a study of blood T cell repertoires in COVID-19. Sequencing used immunoSEQ multiplex PCR; TCRdb keeps in-frame clones, though not all of them. The sample lists roughly 350,000 clones; 85% were seen once. The sequenced sample was peripheral blood. This receptor was obtained from a woman between 18 and 29 years old with acute or convalescent COVID-19.

In DNA, the CDR3 is TGCGCCAGCAGTCAATCGAAAAGCGGGCGGACGAACACTGAAGCTTTCTTT. This translates into CASSQSKSGRTNTEAFF. The chain uses TRBV23-1 and TRBJ1-1; D unresolved. TRBV23-1 is filed as an ORF, its function uncertain. The CDR3 has 17 residues. Trimming removed 0 bases at V and 1 base at J, with 15 bases between.